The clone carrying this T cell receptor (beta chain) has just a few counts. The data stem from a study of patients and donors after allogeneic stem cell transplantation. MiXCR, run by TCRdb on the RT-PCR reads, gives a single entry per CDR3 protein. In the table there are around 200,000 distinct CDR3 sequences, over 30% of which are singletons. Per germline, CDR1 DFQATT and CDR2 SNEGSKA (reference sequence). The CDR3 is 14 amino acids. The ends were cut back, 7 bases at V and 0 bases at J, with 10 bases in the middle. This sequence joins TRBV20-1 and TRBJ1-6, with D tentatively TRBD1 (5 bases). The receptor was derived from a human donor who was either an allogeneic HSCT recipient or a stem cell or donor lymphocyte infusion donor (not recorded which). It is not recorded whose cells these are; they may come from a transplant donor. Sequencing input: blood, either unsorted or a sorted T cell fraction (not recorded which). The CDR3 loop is CSGWGGSYNSPLHF. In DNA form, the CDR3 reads TGCAGTGGGTGGGGCGGCTCCTATAATTCACCCCTCCACTTT.